One sample yielded the 17 T cell receptor beta chains listed below, sequenced in a study of regulatory T cells in long-lasting Graves disease. CDR3 regions were amplified by Arm-PCR using iRepertoire HTBI primers to build TCR beta libraries. MiXCR, run by TCRdb on the multiplex PCR reads, gives a single entry per CDR3 protein. This sample has roughly 440,000 distinct CDR3 sequences, with about 16% found just once. Time point meaning: newly diagnosed GD, antithyroid drugs for less than 3 months. The authors made the TCR library using RNA they extracted from PBMCs. These data are also associated with another study on T cells in Graves' hyperthyroidism and ophthalmopathy.

The sequencing here drew on peripheral blood mononuclear cells (PBMCs), taken at new diagnosis, from a patient treated with antithyroid drugs. The receptors derive from a young woman with Graves disease.

This clonotype was found many times. The chain carries TRBV11-2 and TRBJ2-3; 7 bases agree with TRBD2. The germline V gene encodes CDR1 SGHAT and CDR2 FQNNGV. The CDR3 sequence is 15 residues long. V lost 6 bases to trimming and J lost 0 bases; unmatched junction nucleotides: 6. In DNA form, the CDR3 reads TGTGCCAGCAGGGCCAGCGGGACTAGCACAGATACGCAGTATTTT. It yields the protein CASRASGTSTDTQYF.

Here the CDR3 reads CASSIKAGRPRMNTEAFF. DNA of the CDR3: TGTGCCAGTAGTATAAAGGCAGGGCGACCTAGGATGAACACTGAAGCTTTCTTT. This chain uses TRBV19 with TRBJ1-1; a weak D match, TRBD1 (5 bases). V was shortened by 2 bases and J by 0 bases, with 19 bases between the two germline ends. The CDR3 is made up of 18 amino acids. Per the germline V gene, CDR1 is LNHDA and CDR2 is SQIVND (reference sequence).

This clonotype came up many times. The CDR3, as DNA: TGTGCCAGCAGCTTATTGGCGGGAGCGGGTGAGCAGTACTTC. Its translation: CASSLLAGAGEQYF. The chain recombines TRBV13 with TRBJ2-7; 7 bases are shared with TRBD2. The CDR3 sequence is 14 residues long. CDR1 is PRHDT and CDR2 is FYEKMQ in the germline V gene (reference sequence). The J segment lost 7 bases and the V segment lost 2 bases, leaving 8 bases of the junction unmatched.

In its sample, this clonotype was seen a few times. The genes are TRBV20-1 and TRBJ1-2, with D unclear. This CDR3 is 14 amino acids long. Trimming took off 0 bases at V and 4 bases at J, with 12 bases between the two ends. Germline V gene sequence: CDR1 DFQATT, CDR2 SNEGSKA (reference sequence). The CDR3 protein is CSARDPRGSYGYTF. CDR3 sequence (DNA): TGCAGTGCTAGAGATCCCCGTGGCAGCTATGGCTACACCTTC.

The chain carries TRBV6-2 or TRBV6-3 and TRBJ2-2; D is uncertain. The CDR3 contains 12 residues. Deletions cut 6 bases from V and 5 bases from J, with 7 bases between. CDR1 is MNHEY, CDR2 SVGEGT, per germline. In DNA, the CDR3 is TGTGCCAGCAGGCTGTGGACCGGGGAGCTGTTTTTT. Translation gives CASRLWTGELFF.

This sequence joins TRBV12-3 or TRBV12-4 and TRBJ2-1; D might be TRBD2 (5 bases). V dropped 2 bases and J dropped 3 bases, with 14 bases sitting between them. CDR3 length equals 16 residues. The DNA for the CDR3 is TGTGCCAGCAGTTTACAAGGGAGCGAGGGCTACAATGAGCAGTTCTTC. Its translation is CASSLQGSEGYNEQFF.

A few counts support this clonotype. The chain has TRBV5-1 and TRBJ1-3; TRBD1 might be the D (5 bases). Per germline, CDR1 SGHRS and CDR2 YFSETQ. The CDR3 totals 14 residues. The V gene lost 5 bases and the J gene lost 0 bases, with 9 bases spanning the gap. The chain's CDR3 is CASSRGDSGNTIYF. The CDR3 DNA follows: TGCGCCAGCAGTCGAGGGGACTCTGGAAACACCATATATTTT.

This clonotype occurred many times. The chain joins TRBV7-2 to TRBJ1-1; D possibly corresponds to TRBD1 (5 bases). The CDR3 contains 15 residues. CDR1 and CDR2 (germline): SGHTA, FQGNSA. Trimming stripped 1 base from V and 5 bases from J, with 14 bases between. CDR3 loop: CASSLGGQGLTEAFF. The CDR3 coding sequence is TGTGCCAGCAGCTTAGGGGGTCAGGGTTTGACTGAAGCTTTCTTT.

This clonotype came up many times. The chain carries TRBV27 and TRBJ2-1; D is unresolved. Deletions cut 5 bases from V and 9 bases from J, with 11 bases between. CDR1 is MNHEY and CDR2 is SMNVEV in the germline V gene (reference sequence). The CDR3 runs 12 residues. CDR3 region: CASSERRSEQFF. The CDR3 DNA sequence: TGTGCCAGCAGTGAGAGAAGGAGTGAGCAGTTCTTC.

The genes are TRBV20-1 and TRBJ2-5, with D possibly being TRBD2 (5 bases). V was cut by 3 bases and J by 0 bases, with 14 bases left in between. This CDR3 comprises 15 residues. Germline V lookup: CDR1 DFQATT, CDR2 SNEGSKA (reference sequence). CDR3 in amino acids: CSASRDYPHQETQYF. The CDR3 nucleotides read TGCAGTGCTAGCCGTGACTACCCACACCAAGAGACCCAGTACTTC.

The V gene is TRBV28, the J gene TRBJ2-1; D gene ambiguous. The germline gives CDR1 MDHEN, CDR2 SYDVKM. V dropped 6 bases and J dropped 3 bases, with 9 bases sitting between them. CDR3 length equals 13 residues. In DNA, the CDR3 is TGTGCCAGCAGAATTGTAGGCTACAATGAGCAGTTCTTC. As protein: CASRIVGYNEQFF.

At least ten counts were recorded for this clonotype. The J gene is TRBJ2-7, the V gene TRBV30; maybe TRBD1 (6 bases). The CDR3 runs to 13 residues. Germline V CDR1 and CDR2: GTSNPN, SVGIG (reference sequence). V dropped 2 bases and J dropped 2 bases, with 10 bases sitting between them. The CDR3 sequence is CAWSSGQTYEQYF. In nucleotides, the CDR3 is TGTGCCTGGAGTTCGGGACAAACCTACGAGCAGTACTTC.

At least ten counts were recorded for this clonotype. This CDR3 reads CSASGQNNEQFF. The DNA of the CDR3 is TGCAGTGCTAGTGGCCAGAACAATGAGCAGTTCTTC. The J gene is TRBJ2-1, the V gene TRBV20-1; D ambiguous. The germline CDR1 and CDR2 sequences are DFQATT and SNEGSKA (reference sequence). Between the trimmed V and J ends, which lost 3 bases and 5 bases, there was a span of 8 bases. The CDR3 runs 12 residues.

This clonotype was seen a few times. V gene TRBV10-1 combines with J gene TRBJ1-3, with D maybe TRBD1 (5 bases). Germline V gives CDR1 WNHNN, CDR2 SYGVQD (reference sequence). This CDR3 has 16 residues. V shed 2 bases and J shed 1 base, with 12 bases lying between them. Here the CDR3 DNA reads TGCGCCAGCAGTGAGGGGGGAACCGCTTCTGGAAACACCATATATTTT. Translated, it gives CASSEGGTASGNTIYF.

This clonotype was picked up many times. The CDR3 loop reads CASSYPVETSNQPQHF. Written as DNA, the CDR3 is TGTGCCAGCAGTTACCCGGTAGAGACGAGCAATCAGCCCCAGCATTTT. The chain recombines TRBV6-2 or TRBV6-3 with TRBJ1-5; D remains ambiguous. Trimming shortened V by 2 bases and J by 1 base, and 12 bases separated the two germline ends. This CDR3 region has 16 residues. Germline V gene data show CDR1 as MNHEY and CDR2 as SVGEGT.

V is TRBV28 and J is TRBJ1-1; 7 nucleotides line up with TRBD1. Per the germline V gene, CDR1 is MDHEN and CDR2 is SYDVKM. This CDR3 region has 15 residues. V dropped 2 bases and J dropped 4; count of bases not matched to a gene: 7. DNA of the CDR3: TGTGCCAGCAGTTTAGGGCAGACAGGGCTCACTGAAGCTTTCTTT. Its translation: CASSLGQTGLTEAFF.

This clonotype turned up a few times. This could be a read error, since a much larger clone is one nucleotide away. The missing conserved phenylalanine or tryptophan at the end of this CDR3 makes a read error likely. The genes are TRBV15 and TRBJ1-2, with D maybe TRBD1 (5 bases). Deletions cut 0 bases from V and 4 bases from J, with 12 bases between. CDR1 and CDR2 (germline): LNHNV, YYDKDF (reference sequence). The CDR3 has 15 residues. As DNA, the CDR3 is TGTGCCACCAGCAGAGACCACAGGTCCGGCTATGGCTACACCCTC. It specifies CATSRDHRSGYGYTL.